The 15 T cell receptor beta chains below all came from one sample that was sequenced in a study of CD8 T cells in Susac syndrome. Random-hexamer reverse transcription was applied to about 0.5 to 1 ug RNA. TCRdb ran MiXCR on the immunoSEQ multiplex PCR reads and lists one entry per CDR3 protein. The data hold about 80,000 distinct CDR3 sequences, with roughly 96% observed a single time. Material: CD8+ T cells from PBMCs. The source is a human donor with Susac syndrome.

V is TRBV27 and J is TRBJ1-1; 7 nucleotides align to TRBD1. V dropped 6 bases and J dropped 6; count of bases not matched to a gene: 10. Germline V gene lookup returns CDR1 MNHEY and CDR2 SMNVEV (reference sequence). The CDR3 covers 14 residues. The CDR3 spells CASRLSTTGAEAFF. CDR3 coding DNA: TGTGCCAGCAGACTATCAACCACAGGGGCTGAAGCTTTCTTT.

J is TRBJ2-3 and V is TRBV7-8, with D perhaps TRBD1 or TRBD2 (5 bases each). Trimming took 4 bases from V and 8 from J, leaving 13 bases between them. Germline loops: CDR1 SGHVS, CDR2 FQNEAQ. The CDR3 spans 13 residues. CDR3 sequence: CASSSEGPGTQYF. The CDR3 nucleotides are TGTGCCAGCAGCTCCGAGGGGCCGGGTACGCAGTATTTT.

The CDR3 sequence is CASSQVGGNGYTF. In DNA form, the CDR3 reads TGCGCCAGCAGCCAAGTGGGGGGGAACGGCTACACCTTC. The chain joins TRBV4-3 to TRBJ1-2; the D gene is possibly TRBD1 (5 bases). This CDR3 comprises 13 residues. Germline loops: CDR1 LGHNA, CDR2 YSLEER. Deletions cut 1 base from V and 8 bases from J, with 11 bases between.

The chain carries TRBV6-6 and TRBJ1-5; possible D gene TRBD1, 6 bases. The CDR3 spans 12 residues. Trimming stripped 6 bases from V and 5 bases from J, with 8 bases between. The germline CDR1 and CDR2 sequences are MNHNY and SVGAGI (reference sequence). CDR3: CASRPGDQPQHF. CDR3 coding DNA: TGTGCCAGCAGACCAGGGGATCAGCCCCAGCATTTT.

The chain links TRBV28 to TRBJ2-7; 10 nucleotides agree with TRBD1. The length of the CDR3 is 14 residues. The V segment lost 6 bases and the J segment 7 bases; nucleotides outside the gene matches: 9. Per germline, CDR1 MDHEN and CDR2 SYDVKM. The CDR3 coding sequence is TGTGCCAGCAGGGGACCGGGACAGGGGATGGAGCAGTACTTC. Amino acid sequence: CASRGPGQGMEQYF.

The gene calls are TRBV27 and TRBJ2-2; weak D call: TRBD1 (6 bases). V lost 7 bases and J lost 8, with 23 bases in between. Germline CDR1 MNHEY, CDR2 SMNVEV (reference sequence). The CDR3 spans 16 residues. CDR3 residues: CASTLTGIMGSGELFF. The CDR3 DNA reads TGTGCCAGCACCCTGACAGGCATAATGGGCTCTGGGGAGCTGTTTTTT.

This chain uses TRBV18 with TRBJ1-2, with D unresolved. Germline V gene lookup returns CDR1 KGHSH and CDR2 LQKENI. V lost 0 bases and J 5 bases, leaving 10 bases between the germline ends. This CDR3 contains 14 residues. The CDR3, as DNA: TGTGCCAGCTCACCACCCGGGCGGTGGTATGGCTACACCTTC. It specifies CASSPPGRWYGYTF. Full variable domain (rest looked up from reference TRBV18 and TRBJ1-2): NAGVMQNPRHLVRRRGQEARLRCSPMKGHSHVYWYRQLPEEGLKFMVYLQKENIIDESGMPKERFSAEFPKEGPSILRIQQVVRGDSAAYFCASSPPGRWYGYTFGSGTRLTVV.

CDR3 region: CASTAGGVYYTF. The CDR3 DNA reads as TGTGCCAGCACCGCAGGGGGCGTCTACTACACCTTC. The chain employs TRBV27 and TRBJ1-2, with 8 bases identical to TRBD1. The germline V gene has CDR1 MNHEY and CDR2 SMNVEV (reference sequence). CDR3 length: 12 amino acids. V shed 7 bases and J 10 bases; nucleotides not matched to a gene: 8.

The genes are TRBV7-9 and TRBJ2-5; no clear D. The CDR3 contains 14 residues. Trimming left V 4 bases short and J 0 bases short, with 9 bases between. Germline CDR1 reads SEHNR; CDR2 reads FQNEAQ (reference sequence). CDR3: CASSSSGHQETQYF. The CDR3 coding sequence is TGTGCCAGCAGCTCCTCAGGCCACCAAGAGACCCAGTACTTC.

The V call is TRBV12-3 or TRBV12-4, the J call TRBJ1-2; tentative D call: TRBD1 (6 bases). This CDR3 spans 13 amino acids. The germline V and J ends were trimmed by 6 bases and 5 bases, with 13 bases remaining between them. CDR3 sequence reads: CASSPRQAYGYTF. CDR3 DNA sequence: TGTGCCAGCAGCCCCAGACAGGCGTATGGCTACACCTTC.

The CDR3 DNA follows: TGTGCCAGCAGCCCGGGGGCCCCCGTCACCGGGGAGCTGTTTTTT. This gives the protein CASSPGAPVTGELFF. The chain carries TRBV7-6 and TRBJ2-2; D may correspond to TRBD1 or TRBD2 (6 bases each). The CDR3 sequence is 15 residues long. V lost 5 bases, J lost 4 bases, and 14 bases lay in between. Germline CDR1 is SGHVS and CDR2 is FNYEAQ. The variable domain in full, completed from reference TRBV7-6 and TRBJ2-2, reads GAGVSQSPRYKVTKRGQDVALRCDPISGHVSLYWYRQALGQGPEFLTYFNYEAQQDKSGLPNDRFSAERPEGSISTLTIQRTEQRDSAMYRCASSPGAPVTGELFFGEGSRLTVL.

This rearrangement joins TRBV20-1 to TRBJ2-7; TRBD1 or TRBD2 may be the D gene (5 bases each). CDR1 DFQATT and CDR2 SNEGSKA come from the germline V gene (reference sequence). V was trimmed by 3 bases and J by 7 bases, leaving 10 bases between them. The CDR3 sequence is 11 residues long. The CDR3 sequence: CSARRGYEQYF. For the CDR3, the DNA is TGCAGTGCTAGGAGGGGCTATGAGCAGTACTTC.

This chain links TRBV6-1 with TRBJ2-3, with D possibly TRBD2 on 7 matching bases. Trimming cost V 4 bases and J 2 bases, with 13 bases left between them. The length of the CDR3 is 15 residues. Germline lookup yields CDR1 MNHNS and CDR2 SASEGT. DNA of the CDR3: TGTGCCAGCAGTGGTGGGAGGGGGTCCACAGATACGCAGTATTTT. Translation: CASSGGRGSTDTQYF.

This CDR3 is CSARGVVRATEAFF. The DNA for the CDR3 is TGCAGTGCTCGAGGGGTAGTCAGGGCGACTGAAGCTTTCTTT. This rearrangement joins TRBV20-1 to TRBJ1-1, with a weak D call TRBD1 (5 bases). This CDR3 region has 14 residues. The V end was cut by 5 bases, the J end by 5 bases, with 18 bases between. From germline, CDR1 is DFQATT and CDR2 SNEGSKA (reference sequence).

This chain joins TRBV9 and TRBJ2-7, with D tentatively TRBD2 (5 bases). The CDR3 sequence is 16 residues long. CDR1 is SGDLS, CDR2 YYNGEE, per germline. Trimming removed 0 bases at V and 2 bases at J, with 15 bases between. CDR3 loop: CASSVGISGNPYEQYF. CDR3 DNA sequence: TGTGCCAGCAGCGTAGGGATCAGCGGAAATCCCTACGAGCAGTACTTC.